The rows below give T cell receptor beta chains drawn from one sample of a study of chemoradiotherapy in HPV16-positive cancers. The table came from immunoSEQ multiplex PCR; TCRdb's copy has only in-frame clones and leaves some out. In the table there are thousands of clones, 75% to 85% of which are singletons. The material was tumor tissue, obtained from a patient who underwent chemoradiotherapy. These receptors came from a human donor with HPV-associated anogenital cancer. Both conserved end residues are part of each CDR3. A D gene is named only where the DNA matches it firmly. Clone size is stated in some rows and not others, as once, few, many or a class when expanded.

V: TRBV27
D: NA
size: once
J: TRBJ2-2
CDR3: CASSLGTRLTRELFF
DNA: TGTGCCAGCAGTTTAGGGACAAGGCTTACGAGGGAGCTGTTTTTT

V: TRBV5-1
D: TRBD2
size: NA
J: TRBJ2-3
CDR3: CASSVLAGAGDTQYF
DNA: TGCGCCAGCAGCGTACTAGCGGGAGCGGGAGATACGCAGTATTTT

V: TRBV2
D: NA
size: few
J: TRBJ2-7
CDR3: CASSEGVAYEQYF
DNA: TGTGCCAGCAGTGAAGGGGTAGCCTACGAGCAGTACTTC

V: TRBV16
D: NA
size: once
J: TRBJ1-1
CDR3: CASSQSSTEAFF
DNA: TGTGCCAGCAGCCAATCGTCGACTGAAGCTTTCTTT

V: TRBV19
D: NA
size: NA
J: TRBJ2-7
CDR3: CASSIPGSYEQYF
DNA: TGTGCCAGTAGTATACCAGGGTCCTACGAGCAGTACTTC

V: TRBV7-8
D: NA
size: NA
J: TRBJ2-5
CDR3: CASSLPLGFTGTRYQETQYF
DNA: TGTGCCAGCAGCTTACCACTGGGGTTTACCGGGACTCGGTACCAAGAGACCCAGTACTTC

V: TRBV5-1
D: NA
size: once
J: TRBJ2-3
CDR3: CASSRDLSTDTQYF
DNA: TGCGCCAGCAGTCGGGACTTAAGCACAGATACGCAGTATTTT

V: TRBV28
D: NA
size: NA
J: TRBJ2-7
CDR3: CASSSSDTGQYF
DNA: TGTGCCAGCAGCTCGTCAGACACGGGGCAGTACTTC

V: TRBV28
D: TRBD1
size: NA
J: TRBJ2-1
CDR3: CASRGTVVNNEQFF
DNA: TGTGCCAGCAGAGGGACAGTCGTCAACAATGAGCAGTTCTTC

V: TRBV6-7
D: NA
size: NA
J: TRBJ1-5
CDR3: CASIVCRSNQPQHF
DNA: TGTGCCAGCATCGTCTGCAGGAGCAATCAGCCCCAGCATTTT

V: TRBV19
D: NA
size: NA
J: TRBJ2-1
CDR3: CASSIGGTGSYNEQFF
DNA: TGTGCCAGTAGTATTGGAGGAACTGGGAGCTACAATGAGCAGTTCTTC

V: TRBV19
D: NA
size: NA
J: TRBJ1-5
CDR3: CASRWAGQPQHF
DNA: TGTGCCAGCCGATGGGCGGGCCAGCCCCAGCATTTT

V: TRBV29-1
D: NA
size: once
J: TRBJ1-1
CDR3: CSVEDRAEAFF
DNA: TGCAGCGTTGAAGATAGAGCTGAAGCTTTCTTT

V: TRBV28
D: NA
size: NA
J: TRBJ2-4
CDR3: CASKQGQGAKNIQYF
DNA: TGTGCCAGCAAACAGGGCCAGGGGGCCAAAAACATTCAGTACTTC

V: TRBV7-6
D: TRBD2
size: NA
J: TRBJ2-3
CDR3: CASSLVGLAGDTQYF
DNA: TGTGCCAGCAGCTTAGTAGGACTAGCAGGAGATACGCAGTATTTT

V: TRBV28
D: NA
size: NA
J: TRBJ2-7
CDR3: CASSLSAYEQYF
DNA: TGTGCCAGCAGTTTATCGGCCTACGAGCAGTACTTC

V: TRBV4-2
D: NA
size: NA
J: TRBJ2-7
CDR3: CASSQKPRQDRSEQYF
DNA: TGTGCCAGCAGCCAGAAACCCCGGCAGGACAGAAGCGAGCAGTACTTC

V: TRBV7-2
D: TRBD1
size: NA
J: TRBJ2-3
CDR3: CASSSGTGGNTQYF
DNA: TGTGCCAGCAGCTCCGGGACAGGGGGTAATACGCAGTATTTT

V: TRBV2
D: NA
size: NA
J: TRBJ2-2
CDR3: CASSVSGLTGTGELFF
DNA: TGTGCCAGCAGTGTTTCGGGACTCACGGGCACCGGGGAGCTGTTTTTT

V: TRBV10-2
D: NA
size: NA
J: TRBJ2-5
CDR3: CASSPGLIGKQETQYF
DNA: TGCGCCAGCAGTCCTGGATTGATCGGCAAACAAGAGACCCAGTACTTC

V: TRBV6-5
D: TRBD1
size: NA
J: TRBJ2-2
CDR3: CASRMGQANTGELFF
DNA: TGTGCCAGCAGGATGGGACAGGCGAACACCGGGGAGCTGTTTTTT

V: TRBV29-1
D: NA
size: NA
J: TRBJ1-1
CDR3: CSVEGDSLEAFF
DNA: TGCAGCGTTGAAGGCGACAGTCTTGAAGCTTTCTTT

V: TRBV28
D: NA
size: NA
J: TRBJ2-2
CDR3: CASSTQGRGGGELFF
DNA: TGTGCCAGCAGCACACAGGGGCGGGGTGGCGGGGAGCTGTTTTTT

V: TRBV7-9
D: NA
size: NA
J: TRBJ2-5
CDR3: CASSQGNYDQETQYF
DNA: TGTGCCAGCAGTCAAGGGAATTACGACCAAGAGACCCAGTACTTC

V: TRBV9
D: TRBD2
size: NA
J: TRBJ2-2
CDR3: CASSVGREVGSTGELFF
DNA: TGTGCCAGCAGCGTAGGCCGGGAGGTTGGAAGCACCGGGGAGCTGTTTTTT

V: TRBV2
D: TRBD1
size: few
J: TRBJ2-7
CDR3: CASSAGQVLPGEQYF
DNA: TGTGCCAGCAGTGCGGGACAGGTACTTCCCGGCGAGCAGTACTTC

V: TRBV11-2
D: NA
size: NA
J: TRBJ2-7
CDR3: CASSGSFAVLYEQYF
DNA: TGTGCCAGCAGCGGGAGTTTTGCGGTTCTATACGAGCAGTACTTC

V: TRBV28
D: NA
size: NA
J: TRBJ1-5
CDR3: CASSLWAAGVGNQPQHF
DNA: TGTGCCAGCAGTTTATGGGCTGCGGGGGTGGGGAATCAGCCCCAGCATTTT

V: TRBV5-1
D: NA
size: NA
J: TRBJ1-1
CDR3: CASSFEGQPNTEAFF
DNA: TGCGCCAGCAGCTTCGAAGGACAGCCGAACACTGAAGCTTTCTTT

V: TRBV5-1
D: NA
size: NA
J: TRBJ2-5
CDR3: CASSLESGRETQYF
DNA: TGCGCCAGCAGCTTGGAGTCTGGGAGGGAGACCCAGTACTTC

V: TRBV7-2
D: NA
size: NA
J: TRBJ2-1
CDR3: CASSERTGDARGQFF
DNA: TGTGCCAGCAGCGAACGGACCGGGGATGCGAGGGGGCAGTTCTTC

V: TRBV18
D: NA
size: NA
J: TRBJ1-2
CDR3: CASSNSREAGYTF
DNA: TGTGCCAGCTCAAACTCGAGAGAAGCTGGCTACACCTTC

V: TRBV5-6
D: NA
size: NA
J: TRBJ2-5
CDR3: CASSLSGSETQYF
DNA: TGTGCCAGCAGCTTGTCCGGGAGCGAGACCCAGTACTTC

V: TRBV28
D: NA
size: NA
J: TRBJ1-3
CDR3: CASSLGQSGNTIYF
DNA: TGTGCCAGCAGTTTAGGACAGTCTGGAAACACCATATATTTT

V: TRBV25-1
D: NA
size: NA
J: TRBJ2-2
CDR3: CASSVYEGVGELFF
DNA: TGTGCCAGCAGTGTTTACGAGGGCGTCGGGGAGCTGTTTTTT

V: TRBV5-1
D: NA
size: NA
J: TRBJ2-3
CDR3: CASSLARDSVDTQYF
DNA: TGCGCCAGCAGCTTGGCCCGGGACTCTGTAGATACGCAGTATTTT

V: TRBV30
D: TRBD1
size: NA
J: TRBJ1-5
CDR3: CAWSVQGHSVNQPQHF
DNA: TGTGCCTGGAGTGTACAGGGGCATAGCGTCAATCAGCCCCAGCATTTT